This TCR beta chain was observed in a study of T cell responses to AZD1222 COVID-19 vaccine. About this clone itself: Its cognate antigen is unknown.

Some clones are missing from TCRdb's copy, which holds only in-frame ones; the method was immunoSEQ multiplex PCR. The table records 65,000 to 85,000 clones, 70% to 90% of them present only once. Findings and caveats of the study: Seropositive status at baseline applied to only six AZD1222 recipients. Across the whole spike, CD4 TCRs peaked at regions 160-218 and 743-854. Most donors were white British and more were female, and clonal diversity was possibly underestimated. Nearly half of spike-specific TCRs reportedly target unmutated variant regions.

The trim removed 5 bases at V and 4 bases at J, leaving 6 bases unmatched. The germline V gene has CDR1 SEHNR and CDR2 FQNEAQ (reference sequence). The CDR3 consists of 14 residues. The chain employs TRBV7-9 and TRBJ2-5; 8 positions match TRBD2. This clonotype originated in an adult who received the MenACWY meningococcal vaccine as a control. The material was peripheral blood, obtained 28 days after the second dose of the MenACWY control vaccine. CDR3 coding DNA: TGTGCCAGCAGCACTCCGGGGGGGTCAGAGACCCAGTACTTC. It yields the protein CASSTPGGSETQYF.